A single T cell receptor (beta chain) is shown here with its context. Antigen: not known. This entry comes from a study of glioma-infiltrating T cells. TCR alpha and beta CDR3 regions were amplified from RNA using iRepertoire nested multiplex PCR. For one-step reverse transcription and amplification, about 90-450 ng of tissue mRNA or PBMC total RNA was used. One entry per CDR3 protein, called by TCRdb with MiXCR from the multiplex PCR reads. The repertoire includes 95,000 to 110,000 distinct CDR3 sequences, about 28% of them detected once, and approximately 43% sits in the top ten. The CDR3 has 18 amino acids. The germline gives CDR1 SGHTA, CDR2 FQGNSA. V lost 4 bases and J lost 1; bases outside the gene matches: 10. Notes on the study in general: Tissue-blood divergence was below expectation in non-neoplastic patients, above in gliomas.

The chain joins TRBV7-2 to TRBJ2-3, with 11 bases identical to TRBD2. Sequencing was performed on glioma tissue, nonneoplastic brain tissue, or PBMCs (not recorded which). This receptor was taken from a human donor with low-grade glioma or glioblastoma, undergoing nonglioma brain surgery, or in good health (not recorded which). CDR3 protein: CASSSGALAGGGTDTQYF. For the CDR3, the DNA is TGTGCCAGCAGCTCGGGGGCCTTAGCGGGGGGGGGCACAGATACGCAGTATTTT.